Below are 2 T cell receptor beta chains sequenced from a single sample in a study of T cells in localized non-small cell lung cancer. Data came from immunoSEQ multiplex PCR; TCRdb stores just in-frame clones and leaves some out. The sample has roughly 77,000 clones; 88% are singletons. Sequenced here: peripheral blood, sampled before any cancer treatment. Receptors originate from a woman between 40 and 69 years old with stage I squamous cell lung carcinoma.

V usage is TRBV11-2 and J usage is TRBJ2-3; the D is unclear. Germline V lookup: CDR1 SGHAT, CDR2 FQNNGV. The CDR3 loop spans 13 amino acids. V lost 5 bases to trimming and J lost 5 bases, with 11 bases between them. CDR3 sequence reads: CASSPNIQDTQYF. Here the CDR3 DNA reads TGTGCCAGCAGCCCCAACATCCAAGATACGCAGTATTTT.

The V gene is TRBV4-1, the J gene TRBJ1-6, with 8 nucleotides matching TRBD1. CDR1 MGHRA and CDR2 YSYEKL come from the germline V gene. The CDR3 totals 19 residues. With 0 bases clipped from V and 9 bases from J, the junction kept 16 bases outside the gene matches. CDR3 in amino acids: CASSQEGQGRGNTASPLHF. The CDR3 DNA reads TGCGCCAGCAGCCAAGAAGGACAGGGTAGGGGTAATACGGCTTCACCCCTCCACTTT.